The 12 T cell receptor beta chains listed next were all sequenced from one sample in a study of shared clonotypes between healthy human individuals. Profiling relied on immunoSEQ multiplex PCR, and the TCRdb table lists in-frame clones only, not all of them. Seen here are roughly 2 million clones, approximately 95% observed once, and the top ten hold under 0.15%. Sequencing input: naive CD4+ T cells sorted from blood. Described subset: CD45RA+ positively selected. Every receptor here comes from a man between 18 and 29 years old in good health.

The chain carries TRBV5-5 and TRBJ1-4; possible D gene TRBD1, 5 bases. Germline CDR1 reads SGHKS; CDR2 reads YYEKEE (reference sequence). The CDR3 is made up of 14 amino acids. V was cut by 5 bases and J by 3 bases, with 11 bases left in between. The CDR3 spells CASRVGRANEKLFF. For the CDR3, the DNA is TGTGCCAGCAGAGTAGGCAGGGCTAATGAAAAACTGTTTTTT.

The V gene is TRBV25-1, the J gene TRBJ2-7; either TRBD1 or TRBD2 may supply D (7 bases each). CDR1 and CDR2 (germline): MGHDK, SYGVNS. The V end was cut by 10 bases, the J end by 7 bases, with 26 bases between. CDR3 size: 15 residues. CDR3 DNA sequence: TGTGCCACCAGCCCCAGGGGGGGGAAAATGTGGGAGCAGTACTTC. Translating gives CATSPRGGKMWEQYF.

This chain uses TRBV7-2 with TRBJ2-1; 8 nucleotides agree with TRBD2. The CDR3 is 13 amino acids. The germline CDR1 and CDR2 sequences are SGHTA and FQGNSA. V was clipped by 5 bases and J by 16 bases; unmatched bases: 13. The CDR3 loop reads CASSLYLSGGPFF. CDR3 nucleotides: TGTGCCAGCAGCCTTTATCTCAGCGGGGGTCCCTTCTTC.

The chain links TRBV5-4 to TRBJ2-3; TRBD2 agrees at 7 bases. Germline V gene sequence: CDR1 SGHNT, CDR2 YYREEE (reference sequence). The CDR3 is 15 amino acids. J was trimmed by 2 bases and V by 1 base; bases with no gene match: 4. In DNA, the CDR3 is TGTGCCAGCAGCTTGAGGCTAGCGGACACAGATACGCAGTATTTT. Amino acids: CASSLRLADTDTQYF.

This clone was observed a handful of times. The rearrangement joins TRBV28 to TRBJ2-7; 10 bases line up with TRBD2. The germline gives CDR1 MDHEN, CDR2 SYDVKM. The CDR3 extends over 17 amino acids. V lost 3 bases to trimming and J lost 0 bases; unmatched junction nucleotides: 8. In DNA form, the CDR3 reads TGTGCCAGCAGTTTTCCCCTAGCGGGGGCGAGCTCCTACGAGCAGTACTTC. It specifies CASSFPLAGASSYEQYF.

This chain links TRBV28 with TRBJ2-7; possibly TRBD1 for D (5 bases). CDR3 size: 15 residues. V was cut by 5 bases and J by 4 bases, with 18 bases left in between. Germline V gene lookup returns CDR1 MDHEN and CDR2 SYDVKM. CDR3 region: CASSASRVAAYEQYF. CDR3 nucleotides: TGTGCCAGCAGTGCGTCCAGGGTCGCAGCATACGAGCAGTACTTC. The full variable domain, in which reference TRBV28 and TRBJ2-7 provide the parts outside the CDR3, is DVKVTQSSRYLVKRTGEKVFLECVQDMDHENMFWYRQDPGLGLRLIYFSYDVKMKEKGDIPEGYSVSREKKERFSLILESASTNQTSMYLCASSASRVAAYEQYFGPGTRLTVT.

The J gene is TRBJ1-1, the V gene TRBV10-3; perhaps TRBD1 as D (5 bases). The CDR3 spans 13 residues. Trimming took off 6 bases at V and 2 bases at J, with 10 bases between the two ends. Looked up from germline, CDR1 is ENHRY and CDR2 is SYGVKD. CDR3 residues: CAIRGTSNTEAFF. CDR3 bases: TGTGCCATCAGAGGGACCTCCAACACTGAAGCTTTCTTT.

This chain connects TRBV6-6 to TRBJ2-7, with a tentative D call TRBD2 (6 bases). The CDR3 has 14 residues. CDR1 is MNHNY, CDR2 SVGAGI, per germline (reference sequence). V lost 6 bases and J lost 0, with 12 bases in between. CDR3 bases: TGTGCCAGCAGGCCGGACGGGAGCTCCTACGAGCAGTACTTC. Amino acids: CASRPDGSSYEQYF.

This clone was observed a few times. The rearrangement joins TRBV5-5 to TRBJ1-6; 10 bases match TRBD1. This CDR3 has 14 amino acids. Germline CDR1 and CDR2: SGHKS and YYEKEE (reference sequence). The J segment lost 7 bases and the V segment lost 4 bases, leaving 2 bases of the junction unmatched. CDR3 loop: CASSQDRGNSPLHF. The CDR3 DNA sequence: TGTGCCAGCAGCCAGGACAGGGGGAATTCACCCCTCCACTTT.

Concerning this clone itself: The sample holds other DNA sequences that translate to the same CDR3. The J gene is TRBJ2-7, the V gene TRBV7-9; D is unresolved. The germline CDR1 and CDR2 sequences are SEHNR and FQNEAQ (reference sequence). Trimming took off 3 bases at V and 2 bases at J, with 8 bases between the two ends. The CDR3 totals 13 residues. DNA of the CDR3: TGTGCCAGCAGCTTTGACGGACCCTACGAGCAGTACTTC. Translation gives CASSFDGPYEQYF.

The V call is TRBV2, the J call TRBJ1-2; unclear D gene. Trimming removed 1 base from V and 7 bases from J, with 13 bases in between. In germline, CDR1 is SNHLY, CDR2 FYNNEI. The CDR3 has 14 amino acids. CDR3 in DNA: TGTGCCAGCAGTGAAGATATAGGGTGGGGTGGCTACACCTTC. Amino acids: CASSEDIGWGGYTF. Based on the CDR3 plus reference TRBV2 and TRBJ1-2, the full variable domain is EPEVTQTPSHQVTQMGQEVILRCVPISNHLYFYWYRQILGQKVEFLVSFYNNEISEKSEIFDDQFSVERPDGSNFTLKIRSTKLEDSAMYFCASSEDIGWGGYTFGSGTRLTVV.

This clone was counted between two and nine times. The chain employs TRBV28 and TRBJ1-2; possible D gene TRBD1, 5 bases. The germline CDR1 and CDR2 sequences are MDHEN and SYDVKM. The CDR3 consists of 13 residues. Between the trimmed V and J ends, which lost 6 bases and 4 bases, there was a span of 12 bases. CDR3 sequence: CASSSLGLYGYTF. The CDR3 DNA follows: TGTGCCAGCAGCTCCCTGGGACTCTATGGCTACACCTTC.